These 6 T cell receptor beta chains came from one sample sequenced in a study of esophageal squamous cell carcinoma under preoperative chemotherapy. In TCRdb, the PCR reads were re-called with MiXCR into one record per CDR3 protein. The sample includes around 14,000 distinct CDR3 sequences, roughly 66% seen only once; the top ten take nearly 55%. Indicated time point: before preoperative PTX-NDP chemotherapy. This sample was taken from a patient given preoperative chemotherapy. Receptors were obtained from a human donor with esophageal squamous cell carcinoma. The donor label of this sample is uncertain.

Note on this clonotype: At one end the junction does not follow the germline gene, possibly because of a read error. V is TRBV6-1 and J is TRBJ2-3, with a possible D match to TRBD1 (5 bases). Germline CDR1 MNHNS, CDR2 SASEGT. The CDR3 is 13 amino acids. The CDR3 bases are TGTGCCAGCAGTGAAGCCGACACAGGAGAGCAGTACTTT. This sequence encodes CASSEADTGEQYF.

This clonotype was counted a few times. This chain links TRBV6-1 with TRBJ2-1; D ambiguous. V shed 6 bases and J shed 8 bases, with 14 bases lying between them. There are 13 residues in the CDR3. The V gene's germline CDR1 is MNHNS and CDR2 SASEGT. CDR3 loop: CASRTLGRYEQFF. The DNA for the CDR3 is TGTGCCAGCAGAACACTCGGGCGGTATGAGCAGTTCTTC.

This chain uses TRBV6-2 or TRBV6-3 with TRBJ2-1; D is perhaps TRBD1 (6 bases). The J call may be faulty, since TRBJ2-7 better matches the DNA end. The CDR3 contains 14 residues. Per the germline V gene, CDR1 is MNHEY and CDR2 is SVGEGT. CDR3 region: CASSHTPDSYEQYF. CDR3 nucleotide sequence: TGTGCCAGCAGCCACACCCCGGACAGCTACGAGCAGTACTTC.

J is TRBJ2-1 and V is TRBV6-1; TRBD1 might be the D (6 bases). The germline CDR1 and CDR2 sequences are MNHNS and SASEGT. V shed 5 bases and J shed 10 bases, with 15 bases lying between them. CDR3 length: 13 amino acids. The chain's CDR3 is CASSPSQGLEQFF. DNA of the CDR3: TGTGCCAGCAGTCCCTCCCAGGGGTTAGAGCAGTTCTTC.

The rearrangement links TRBV6-4 to TRBJ2-1; 9 nucleotides agree with TRBD2. The trim removed 8 bases at V and 10 bases at J, leaving 9 bases unmatched. This CDR3 has 13 amino acids. Germline loops: CDR1 MRHNA, CDR2 SNTAGT. Here the CDR3 DNA reads TGTGCCAGCTCCCAGCTAGCGGGGCGGGAGCAGTTCTTC. Encoded protein: CASSQLAGREQFF.

This clonotype was recorded at least ten times. This chain connects TRBV6-5 to TRBJ1-2, with no clear D. CDR3 length: 11 residues. Trimming took 3 bases from V and 4 from J, leaving 3 bases between them. The germline V gene has CDR1 MNHEY and CDR2 SVGAGI. CDR3 region: CASSYGYGYTF. CDR3 coding DNA: TGTGCCAGCAGTTATGGCTATGGCTACACCTTC.